This TCR beta chain stems from a study of blood T cells in healthy people across ages. Germline values: CDR1 MNHEY, CDR2 SMNVEV (reference sequence). The CDR3 extends over 14 amino acids. V gave up 3 bases and J gave up 0 bases, with 9 bases separating them. A sample-barcoded 5' primer and a J-beta primer mix were used in a second PCR of roughly 7 to 11 cycles. TCRdb redid the calling of the 5' RACE reads with MiXCR, one entry per CDR3 protein. The table lists 1.5 million to 2 million distinct CDR3 sequences, less than 50% of them singletons, with over 2% in the top ten. The table lists this clonotype with a few counts. A minimum of 6 micrograms of total RNA was extracted per sample.

The origin of this receptor is a woman in her 40s in good health. This chain uses TRBV27 with TRBJ2-7; D call uncertain. Sequences were obtained from blood. The CDR3 spells CASSFLASSYEQYF. The CDR3 DNA is TGTGCCAGCAGTTTCCTGGCTAGCTCCTACGAGCAGTACTTC.